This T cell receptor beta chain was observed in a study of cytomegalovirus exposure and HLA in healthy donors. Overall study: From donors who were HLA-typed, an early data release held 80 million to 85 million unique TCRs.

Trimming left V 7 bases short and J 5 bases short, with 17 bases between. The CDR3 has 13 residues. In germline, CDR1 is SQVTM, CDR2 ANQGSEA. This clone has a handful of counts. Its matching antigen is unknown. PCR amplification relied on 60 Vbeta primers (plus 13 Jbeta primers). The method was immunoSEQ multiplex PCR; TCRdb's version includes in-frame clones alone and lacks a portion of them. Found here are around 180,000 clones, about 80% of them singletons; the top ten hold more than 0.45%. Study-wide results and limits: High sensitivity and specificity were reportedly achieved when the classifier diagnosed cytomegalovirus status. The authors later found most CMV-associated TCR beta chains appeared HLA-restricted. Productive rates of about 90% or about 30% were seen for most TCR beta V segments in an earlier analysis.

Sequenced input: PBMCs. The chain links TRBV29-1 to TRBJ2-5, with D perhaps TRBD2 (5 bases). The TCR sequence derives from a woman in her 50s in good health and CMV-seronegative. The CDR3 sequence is CSARGEGSETQYF. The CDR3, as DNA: TGCAGCGCCCGGGGAGAGGGAAGCGAGACCCAGTACTTC.